One sample yielded the 3 T cell receptor beta chains listed below, sequenced in a study of CD8+ T cells in alopecia areata. It was cDNA, reverse transcribed from extracted RNA, that served as the sequencing template. TCRdb keeps only in-frame clones here, not all; method: immunoSEQ multiplex PCR. The sample includes around 100,000 clones, none of them occurring once. Sample: lesional skin. The receptors here all came from a C3H/HeJ mouse with alopecia areata. The MHC haplotype of the strain is H2-k.

This clone was seen a few times. The listed genes are named as in mouse. The DNA ends 4 residues before the CDR3 does, and the rest of the CDR3 is filled in from the germline J gene. V and J are TRBV29 and TRBJ2-7, with D unresolved. In germline, CDR1 is MSHET, CDR2 SYDVDS. This CDR3 comprises 11 residues. Trimming took 6 bases from V and 3 from J, leaving 6 bases between them. CDR3 bases read: TGTGCTAGCAGCCCTAACTAT. This sequence encodes CASSPNY. The full CDR3 sequence reads CASSPNYEQYF.

This clone has a handful of counts. All gene names here are mouse names. The CDR3 extends 4 residues past the end of the read, so its final part is completed from the germline J gene. The chain links TRBV19 to TRBJ2-5; 7 bases match TRBD1. In germline, CDR1 is FNHDT, CDR2 SITEND (reference sequence). The CDR3 is made up of 13 amino acids. V shed 4 bases, J shed 3 bases, and the junction held 2 bases outside the gene matches. Here the CDR3 reads CASSGQEQDTQYF. Incomplete CDR3 DNA: TGTGCCAGCAGTGGACAGGAGCAAGAC.

Judged by abundance, this clone is medium-sized. The gene names given are mouse names. The read stops 4 residues short of the end of the CDR3; the missing end is completed from the germline J gene. This chain links TRBV13-3 with TRBJ1-4; 8 bases align to TRBD1. This CDR3 has 16 residues. With 1 base clipped from V and 0 bases from J, the junction kept 2 bases outside the gene matches. Germline V gives CDR1 NNHDY, CDR2 SYVADS. The CDR3 DNA, read in part, is TGTGCCAGCAGTGATACAGGGGGAATTTCCAACGAA. Translating gives CASSDTGGISNE. The CDR3 as a whole reads CASSDTGGISNERLFF.